The 12 T cell receptor beta chains listed next were all sequenced from one sample in a study of blood T cell repertoires in COVID-19. Measured with immunoSEQ multiplex PCR; TCRdb has only the in-frame clones, and not every one. Of roughly 230,000 clones listed, around 88% are singletons. The sequenced material came from peripheral blood. These receptors came from a man aged 35 to 55 with active or convalescent COVID-19.

The chain uses TRBV10-2 and TRBJ2-2; possible D gene TRBD1, 6 bases. Trimming removed 5 bases from V and 1 base from J, with 8 bases in between. From germline, CDR1 is WSHSY and CDR2 SAAADI. The CDR3 is 14 amino acids. Here the CDR3 DNA reads TGCGCCAGCAGTCAGGGGCTGAACACCGGGGAGCTGTTTTTT. Translating it yields CASSQGLNTGELFF.

The chain couples TRBV5-1 to TRBJ2-3; 7 bases align to TRBD2. Germline CDR1 reads SGHRS; CDR2 reads YFSETQ. V lost 4 bases to trimming and J lost 1 base; unmatched junction nucleotides: 9. This CDR3 is 16 amino acids long. The chain's CDR3 is CASSQSSGWGTDTQYF. CDR3 in DNA: TGCGCCAGCAGCCAATCTAGCGGATGGGGCACAGATACGCAGTATTTT.

This chain connects TRBV10-3 to TRBJ1-2, with 12 bases matching TRBD1. Germline trimming cut 7 bases from V and 4 bases from J; bases unmatched to any gene: 7. Germline V gene lookup returns CDR1 ENHRY and CDR2 SYGVKD. There are 15 residues in the CDR3. The CDR3 region is CAINRDRGQGYGYTF. In DNA form, the CDR3 reads TGTGCCATCAACCGGGACAGGGGGCAGGGCTATGGCTACACCTTC.

J is TRBJ1-2 and V is TRBV18; D gene uncertain. The CDR3 extends over 14 amino acids. V lost 0 bases and J 4 bases, leaving 9 bases between the germline ends. The germline V gene encodes CDR1 KGHSH and CDR2 LQKENI. The CDR3 here is CASSPPAEIYGYTF. CDR3 coding DNA: TGTGCCAGCTCACCACCGGCAGAAATCTATGGCTACACCTTC.

The J gene is TRBJ1-2, the V gene TRBV30, with 8 bases aligning to TRBD1. This CDR3 contains 14 residues. V trimming: 5 bases; J trimming: 2 bases; junction bases outside the gene matches: 7. CDR1 and CDR2 (germline): GTSNPN, SVGIG (reference sequence). CDR3 residues: CAWGTGALNYGYTF. In DNA form, the CDR3 reads TGTGCCTGGGGGACAGGAGCCTTAAACTATGGCTACACCTTC.

The chain employs TRBV5-1 and TRBJ2-7; D possibly corresponds to TRBD2 (6 bases). Germline values: CDR1 SGHRS, CDR2 YFSETQ. The CDR3 spans 16 residues. V was pared by 4 bases and J by 4 bases, with 21 bases between. CDR3 amino acids: CASSPHSGERSYEQYF. The CDR3 nucleotides read TGCGCCAGCAGCCCCCATTCGGGGGAAAGGTCTTACGAGCAGTACTTC.

V and J are TRBV4-2 and TRBJ2-7; D gene ambiguous. Trimming took 0 bases from V and 5 from J, leaving 8 bases between them. Germline CDR1 and CDR2: LGHNA and YNFKEQ. The CDR3 extends over 13 amino acids. CDR3 bases: TGTGCCAGCAGCCAAGACCAGAGCGACGAGCAGTACTTC. As protein: CASSQDQSDEQYF.

This clone was picked up one time. This sequence joins TRBV6-1 and TRBJ2-5; the match to TRBD2 covers 9 bases. After removal of 2 bases from V and 5 bases from J, the junction contained 6 bases not matched to a gene. This CDR3 has 15 amino acids. Looked up from germline, CDR1 is MNHNS and CDR2 is SASEGT. The CDR3: CASSEPRGGRETQYF. In DNA form, the CDR3 reads TGTGCCAGCAGTGAACCGCGGGGGGGCAGGGAGACCCAGTACTTC.

The rearrangement links TRBV14 to TRBJ1-5; tentative D call: TRBD1 (5 bases). Germline V CDR1 and CDR2: SGHDN, FVKESK. V lost 1 base and J lost 3, with 10 bases in between. The CDR3 has 15 amino acids. Here the CDR3 reads CASSQGGVFNQPQHF. DNA of the CDR3: TGTGCCAGCAGCCAAGGGGGGGTTTTCAATCAGCCCCAGCATTTT.

This clone was counted a single time. The V call is TRBV4-1, the J call TRBJ2-6; TRBD1 matches 11 bases. The CDR3 loop spans 17 amino acids. Germline V lookup: CDR1 MGHRA, CDR2 YSYEKL. The V and J ends lost 4 bases and 1 base, in that order; junction bases with no gene match: 3. In DNA form, the CDR3 reads TGCGCCAGCAGCCCGGGACAGGGGGATTCTGGGGCCAACGTCCTGACTTTC. Translation gives CASSPGQGDSGANVLTF.

The chain recombines TRBV5-1 with TRBJ2-5; 7 bases fit TRBD1. CDR3 length: 14 residues. The germline gives CDR1 SGHRS, CDR2 YFSETQ. Losses at the gene ends were 4 bases for V and 2 bases for J; bases not matched to a gene: 5. The CDR3 DNA is TGCGCCAGCAGCCTAACAGGGGCACAAGAGACCCAGTACTTC. Protein product: CASSLTGAQETQYF.

This chain uses TRBV7-2 with TRBJ1-3, with D hard to call. The V end was cut by 7 bases, the J end by 0 bases, with 10 bases between. In germline, CDR1 is SGHTA, CDR2 FQGNSA. The CDR3 contains 14 residues. The CDR3 protein is CASKVGSSGNTIYF. In DNA form, the CDR3 reads TGTGCCAGCAAGGTTGGGAGCTCTGGAAACACCATATATTTT.